The source of this T cell receptor (beta chain) is a study of blood T cell repertoires in COVID-19. For the study at large: Samples came from the United States, Italy and Spain, spanning acute and convalescent COVID-19. The analysed material was cDNA or gDNA that came from T cells, B-cell-depleted T cells, or PBMCs.

This clone appeared a few times. In the study's own analysis: Amplification of reference gene primers was used by the study to estimate nucleated cell counts. This table comes from immunoSEQ multiplex PCR, and its TCRdb copy is limited to in-frame clones, with some not included. V and J calls and clone size are given by that table; D and trimming were obtained from the DNA. This table has 75,000 to 100,000 clones, over 80% appearing once. V shed 6 bases and J shed 0 bases, with 8 bases lying between them. CDR1 and CDR2 from the germline V gene are LNHDA and SQIVND (reference sequence). This CDR3 region has 14 residues.

The sequenced sample consisted of peripheral blood. The rearrangement joins TRBV19 to TRBJ2-2; D perhaps matches TRBD1 (6 bases). This clonotype was sampled from a human donor in a cohort sampled during active COVID-19. The CDR3 spells CASRTGTNTGELFF. CDR3 coding DNA: TGTGCCAGTAGGACAGGAACGAACACCGGGGAGCTGTTTTTT.